This is a list of T cell receptor beta chains from one sample in a study of T cell repertoires in cytomegalovirus infection. TCRdb recomputed calls from the reads with MiXCR, one row per CDR3 protein. The sample holds fewer than 200,000 distinct CDR3 sequences, 7.5% to 10% seen once. The sample comprised PBMCs. The receptors originated from a human donor in good health (CMV status not recorded). Some clones in this sample may be carry-over from other donors' samples. Each CDR3 is given with its conserved first and last residue. A D gene is named only where the DNA matches it firmly. Only some rows state a clone size, as once, few, many or a class for expanded clones.

j_gene | v_gene | d_gene | len | abundance | CDR3aa | CDR3nt
TRBJ2-5 | TRBV7-6 | TRBD1 | 14 | many | CASSLPTGEETQYF | TGTGCCAGCAGCTTACCGACAGGGGAAGAGACCCAGTACTTC
TRBJ2-7 | TRBV20-1 | - | 13 | - | CSARRAGSYEQYF | TGCAGTGCTAGACGGGCGGGGTCCTACGAGCAGTACTTC
TRBJ1-1 | TRBV20-1 | TRBD1 | 13 | few | CSVSTGANGEAFF | TGCAGTGTCTCGACAGGGGCTAACGGTGAAGCTTTCTTT
TRBJ1-1 | TRBV10-2 | - | 14 | few | CASSESKRNTEAFF | TGCGCCAGCAGTGAGTCGAAAAGGAACACTGAAGCTTTCTTT
TRBJ1-1 | TRBV12-3/TRBV12-4 | - | 17 | many | CASSLRPTGKMNTEAFF | TGTGCCAGCAGTTTGCGGCCTACCGGGAAAATGAACACTGAAGCTTTCTTT
TRBJ1-1 | TRBV7-2 | - | 14 | many | CASSLDGGITEAFF | TGTGCCAGCAGCTTAGATGGGGGTATCACTGAAGCTTTCTTT
TRBJ1-1 | TRBV7-2 | - | 13 | many | CASSLDSNTEAFF | TGTGCCAGCAGCTTAGACTCCAACACTGAAGCTTTCTTT
TRBJ1-1 | TRBV5-6 | TRBD1 | 15 | - | CASSFLGQRNTEAFF | TGTGCCAGCAGCTTTTTGGGACAGAGGAACACTGAAGCTTTCTTT
TRBJ1-1 | TRBV15 | - | 16 | many | CATSKPVVEGGPEAFF | TGTGCCACCAGCAAACCGGTAGTCGAGGGCGGGCCTGAAGCTTTCTTT
TRBJ2-1 | TRBV7-3 | TRBD2 | 19 | many | CASSLPLRTSGSYYNEQFF | TGTGCCAGCAGCTTACCCCTCCGGACTAGCGGGAGTTACTACAATGAGCAGTTCTTC
TRBJ2-7 | TRBV7-2 | TRBD1 | 18 | many | CASSYGPGQGAHSYEQYF | TGTGCCAGCAGCTACGGGCCGGGACAGGGGGCCCACTCCTACGAGCAGTACTTC
TRBJ1-2 | TRBV30 | - | 13 | many | CAWSADRRGGYTF | TGTGCCTGGAGTGCGGACCGTCGGGGAGGCTACACCTTC
TRBJ2-7 | TRBV20-1 | - | 13 | many | CSAHGARLGEQYF | TGCAGTGCCCACGGGGCTAGGCTGGGCGAGCAGTACTTC
TRBJ2-1 | TRBV20-1 | - | 14 | - | CSAGAFTQDNEQFF | TGCAGTGCAGGCGCGTTTACACAGGACAATGAGCAGTTCTTC
TRBJ1-1 | TRBV20-1 | - | 13 | few | CSARDNRNTEAFF | TGCAGTGCTAGAGATAACAGGAACACTGAAGCTTTCTTT
TRBJ2-1 | TRBV30 | - | 16 | many | CAWSIENGGTYNEQFF | TGTGCCTGGAGTATTGAGAATGGCGGGACCTACAATGAGCAGTTCTTC
TRBJ2-5 | TRBV7-2 | - | 15 | many | CASSLMTGRQETQYF | TGTGCCAGCAGCTTAATGACAGGGAGGCAAGAGACCCAGTACTTC
TRBJ2-1 | TRBV19 | - | 14 | many | CASTRDSSYNEQFF | TGTGCCAGTACCCGGGACTCCAGCTACAATGAGCAGTTCTTC
TRBJ1-2 | TRBV30 | - | 13 | - | CASLHRVYYGYTF | TGTGCCTCACTTCACAGGGTCTACTATGGCTACACCTTC
TRBJ2-3 | TRBV28 | - | 13 | few | CASSVEGRDTQYF | TGTGCCAGCAGTGTTGAGGGTCGTGATACGCAGTATTTT
TRBJ1-2 | TRBV7-2 | TRBD1 | 14 | many | CASSLGGQGVGYTF | TGTGCCAGCAGCTTAGGGGGACAGGGCGTTGGCTACACCTTC
TRBJ1-2 | TRBV7-8 | - | 15 | many | CASSAGLGTNYGYTF | TGTGCCAGCAGCGCAGGACTGGGAACTAACTATGGCTACACCTTC
TRBJ1-2 | TRBV7-2 | TRBD1 | 15 | many | CASSRPDRAIYGYTF | TGTGCCAGCAGCCGACCGGACAGGGCAATCTATGGCTACACCTTC
TRBJ2-1 | TRBV7-9 | - | 17 | - | CASSFPRRLVSGNEQFF | TGTGCCAGCAGCTTCCCACGCCGACTAGTTTCGGGCAATGAGCAGTTCTTC
TRBJ1-6 | TRBV10-3 | - | 19 | many | CAISESIRGSSSYNSPLHF | TGTGCCATCAGTGAGTCTATCAGGGGATCAAGCTCCTATAATTCACCCCTCCACTTT
TRBJ2-5 | TRBV20-1 | - | 14 | - | CSASLIIRGETQYF | TGCAGTGCTAGTCTCATCATTCGGGGCGAGACCCAGTACTTC
TRBJ2-1 | TRBV7-6 | TRBD2 | 16 | many | CASSSGLAGGSYEQFF | TGTGCCAGCAGCTCTGGACTAGCGGGAGGTTCATATGAGCAGTTCTTC
TRBJ2-7 | TRBV11-2 | TRBD1 | 15 | many | CASSPRTGPNAEQYF | TGTGCCAGCAGCCCGAGGACAGGGCCAAACGCCGAGCAGTACTTC
TRBJ2-1 | TRBV29-1 | TRBD2 | 16 | - | CSVDGAGGQHMNEQFF | TGCAGCGTTGATGGGGCGGGGGGCCAGCACATGAATGAGCAGTTCTTC
TRBJ2-5 | TRBV11-2 | - | 14 | many | CASSLSTGQETQYF | TGTGCCAGCAGCTTATCGACAGGCCAAGAGACCCAGTACTTC
TRBJ2-1 | TRBV4-1 | TRBD1 | 16 | many | CASSQVRDSGYNEQFF | TGCGCCAGCAGCCAAGTCAGGGACAGCGGTTACAATGAGCAGTTCTTC
TRBJ1-1 | TRBV12-5 | TRBD1 | 15 | - | CASGVTQGVITEAFF | TGTGCTAGTGGTGTCACACAGGGGGTAATCACTGAAGCTTTCTTT
TRBJ2-7 | TRBV7-2 | TRBD2 | 14 | few | CASSLGTSSGEQYF | TGTGCCAGCAGCTTAGGGACTAGTTCGGGCGAGCAGTACTTC
TRBJ1-1 | TRBV30 | - | 15 | few | CAWMDRAFMNTEAFF | TGTGCCTGGATGGACCGGGCGTTCATGAACACTGAAGCTTTCTTT
TRBJ2-1 | TRBV15 | TRBD2 | 16 | many | CATSRDLAGVGNEQFF | TGTGCCACCAGCAGAGATCTAGCGGGAGTCGGCAATGAGCAGTTCTTC
TRBJ2-2 | TRBV6-2/TRBV6-3 | - | 13 | many | CASRRDRTGELFF | TGTGCCAGCAGAAGGGACCGCACCGGGGAGCTGTTTTTT
TRBJ2-3 | TRBV4-2 | TRBD2 | 16 | few | CASSQDNGLAGHTQYF | TGTGCCAGCAGCCAAGATAATGGACTAGCGGGACATACGCAGTATTTT
TRBJ2-7 | TRBV7-9 | - | 15 | many | CASSNALAVSYEQYF | TGTGCCAGCAGCAATGCTCTTGCAGTCTCCTACGAGCAGTACTTC
TRBJ2-4 | TRBV28 | - | 16 | few | CASSKLDGTPKNIQYF | TGTGCCAGCAGTAAGCTAGACGGGACACCCAAAAACATTCAGTACTTC
TRBJ1-4 | TRBV4-2 | - | 14 | few | CASSQGDTTEKLFF | TGTGCCAGCAGCCAAGGAGACACCACCGAAAAACTGTTTTTT
TRBJ1-2 | TRBV6-5 | TRBD1 | 16 | few | CASSYQQDRGNYGYTF | TGTGCCAGCAGTTATCAGCAGGACAGGGGAAACTATGGCTACACCTTC
TRBJ1-2 | TRBV2 | - | 12 | - | CASGYLGYGYTF | TGTGCCTCCGGGTATCTGGGGTATGGCTACACCTTC
TRBJ1-2 | TRBV7-2 | TRBD1 | 14 | many | CASSPLGQNYGYTF | TGTGCCAGCAGCCCTCTGGGACAGAACTATGGCTACACCTTC
TRBJ2-5 | TRBV3-1 | TRBD1 | 17 | - | CASSQLTGTGGFGANTF | TGTGCCAGCAGCCAATTAACCGGGACAGGGGGATTCGGTGCTAACACGTTC
TRBJ2-1 | TRBV7-2 | TRBD2 | 15 | many | CASSLGLAANNEQFF | TGTGCCAGCAGCCTAGGACTAGCGGCTAACAATGAGCAGTTCTTC
TRBJ2-7 | TRBV7-2 | - | 15 | few | CASRKEAGISYEQYF | TGTGCCAGCAGAAAGGAGGCAGGGATCTCCTACGAGCAGTACTTC
TRBJ2-2 | TRBV7-2 | - | 14 | many | CASNVGHNTGELFF | TGTGCCAGCAATGTGGGGCATAACACCGGGGAGCTGTTTTTT
TRBJ2-1 | TRBV7-9 | - | 15 | many | CASSLGQNPYNEQFF | TGTGCCAGCAGCTTAGGACAGAACCCGTACAATGAGCAGTTCTTC
TRBJ1-1 | TRBV29-1 | - | 11 | few | CSAVENTEAFF | TGCAGCGCCGTGGAGAACACTGAAGCTTTCTTT
TRBJ1-4 | TRBV28 | - | 13 | - | CASRWGRIEKLFF | TGTGCCAGCAGGTGGGGGCGGATTGAAAAACTGTTTTTT
TRBJ2-1 | TRBV7-2 | - | 17 | many | CASSPLSKGFSYNEQFF | TGTGCCAGCAGCCCATTATCGAAGGGGTTTTCCTACAATGAGCAGTTCTTC
TRBJ2-2 | TRBV28 | - | 15 | many | CASREGGDNTGELFF | TGTGCCTCAAGGGAGGGGGGGGACAACACCGGGGAGCTGTTTTTT
TRBJ2-7 | TRBV7-8 | TRBD2 | 17 | many | CASSSSPLTSGNGHQYF | TGTGCCAGCAGCTCCTCGCCGCTGACTAGCGGGAATGGGCACCAGTACTTC
TRBJ1-2 | TRBV4-3 | - | 16 | - | CASSQQDNTANYGYTF | TGCGCCAGCAGCCAACAGGATAATACAGCTAACTATGGCTACACCTTC
TRBJ1-1 | TRBV15 | - | 15 | few | CATSRDRRFQTEAFF | TGTGCCACCAGCAGAGATAGGCGCTTTCAGACTGAAGCTTTCTTT
TRBJ2-5 | TRBV28 | - | 13 | - | CASTLGALETQYF | TGTGCCAGCACCTTAGGGGCCCTAGAGACCCAGTACTTC